One and the same sample provided the 3 T cell receptor beta chains below, sequenced in a study of blood T cell repertoires in COVID-19. Produced via immunoSEQ multiplex PCR; TCRdb's table is partial and in-frame only. Found here are 100,000 to 150,000 clones, roughly 85% of them singletons; the top ten hold 25% to 30%. The specimen sequenced was peripheral blood. The receptors originated from a woman at least 80 years old with acute or convalescent COVID-19.

The chain employs TRBV6-6 and TRBJ2-7; 10 bases are shared with TRBD1. This CDR3 is built from 18 residues. The germline CDR1 and CDR2 sequences are MNHNY and SVGAGI (reference sequence). J lost 0 bases, V lost 5 bases, and 13 bases had no gene match. DNA of the CDR3: TGTGCCAGCAGTCCCGACAGGGGGCGTGGGGGGGGCTCCTACGAGCAGTACGTC. It codes for CASSPDRGRGGGSYEQYV.

This clone occurred a few times. The chain is built from TRBV10-2 and TRBJ1-2; TRBD1 aligns across 9 bases. The CDR3 runs to 14 residues. The V and J ends lost 5 bases and 4 bases, in that order; junction bases with no gene match: 5. Germline V CDR1 and CDR2: WSHSY, SAAADI. CDR3 sequence reads: CASSPGTGSYGYTF. CDR3 nucleotides: TGCGCCAGCAGTCCTGGGACAGGGTCCTATGGCTACACCTTC.

There are a few counts of this clone. The chain has TRBV5-4 and TRBJ2-3; a possible D gene is TRBD2 (6 bases). The V end lost 2 bases, the J end lost 0 bases, and 10 bases lay between the germline ends. Germline V gene sequence: CDR1 SGHNT, CDR2 YYREEE (reference sequence). The length of the CDR3 is 15 residues. DNA of the CDR3: TGTGCCAGCAGCTTCGGGGGAGCAAGCACAGATACGCAGTATTTT. Its protein product is CASSFGGASTDTQYF.